This T cell receptor (beta chain) was documented in a study of OX40 agonist ivuxolimab in advanced cancers. At the level of the study: Patients in dose escalation had liver, melanoma, kidney or head and neck cancers. One patient with hepatocellular carcinoma and two with cutaneous melanoma, three in all, had partial responses.

Whole-study findings and limits: Clonal expansion was seen in CD4+ and CD8+ blood T cells by week 6 at 0.1 to 3.0 mg/kg.

Using immunoSEQ multiplex PCR, the repertoire was profiled, and TCRdb retains in-frame clones only, with some absent. The sample contains more than 75,000 clones, around 80% of which appear only once. The CDR3 is made up of 14 amino acids. The trim removed 6 bases at V and 2 bases at J, leaving 6 bases unmatched. Germline V lookup: CDR1 MNHNS, CDR2 SASEGT. Concerning this clone: Its specificity is not known.

Systemic immunosuppression or a history of autoimmune disease excluded patients. The material was CD4+ or CD8+ T cells sorted from blood, obtained in a trial of the OX40 agonist ivuxolimab. The chain couples TRBV6-1 to TRBJ2-7; 8 nucleotides align to TRBD1. This clonotype was obtained from an adult with an advanced solid tumor such as melanoma, head and neck, liver or kidney cancer. The DNA for the CDR3 is TGTGCCAGCAGCGGGGACAGGAGTCCCTACGAGCAGTACTTC. Translated, it gives CASSGDRSPYEQYF.